A single sample is the source of the 29 T cell receptor beta chains below, sequenced in a study of T-cell reconstitution after alpha-beta-depleted transplantation in children (dated by TCRdb to 2016 to 2017). Receptor amplification or capture employed PCR. The sequencing machine was an Illumina HiSeq 2500. To normalize quantification of the TCRbeta repertoire, the TCR libraries were built with molecular barcoding that relied on unique molecular identifiers. TCRdb applied fastp at Q25 and MiXCR to the public reads, then kept only in-frame beta chains. Each CDR3 protein appears once, grouped with its most common genes and DNA. The sample table records about 230,000 distinct CDR3 sequences; 12% of these occur just once. The ten biggest clones cover around 3% of the sample. Sequencing was performed on PBMCs from the stem cell graft donor, taken from the stem cell graft. Receptors were obtained from a human donor who donated a stem cell graft to a child with acute lymphoblastic leukemia.

The sample holds many counts of this clonotype. This rearrangement joins TRBV7-9 to TRBJ2-3; 10 bases are a match to TRBD1. The CDR3 is 16 residues long. The germline CDR1 and CDR2 sequences are SEHNR and FQNEAQ (reference sequence). With V trimmed by 5 bases and J by 3 bases, 8 bases remained unmatched. The CDR3: CASSGDRGKRTDTQYF. CDR3 DNA sequence: TGTGCCAGCAGCGGGGACAGGGGAAAGAGAACAGATACGCAGTATTTT.

This clonotype appeared many times. This chain links TRBV6-2 or TRBV6-3 with TRBJ2-1; TRBD2 is a possible D gene (7 bases). The germline V gene has CDR1 MNHEY and CDR2 SVGEGT. The CDR3 loop spans 11 amino acids. Between the trimmed V and J ends, which lost 5 bases and 11 bases, there was a span of 10 bases. CDR3 loop: CASSRGAQQFF. The CDR3 DNA sequence: TGTGCCAGCAGTCGGGGGGCCCAGCAGTTCTTC.

The table lists this clonotype with a count of one. The rearrangement joins TRBV12-3 or TRBV12-4 to TRBJ2-2, with D perhaps matching TRBD1 (6 bases). The V and J ends lost 4 bases and 5 bases respectively, with 17 bases between them. CDR3 size: 16 residues. The CDR3 reads CASSWVTGRSTGELFF. In DNA form, the CDR3 reads TGTGCCAGCAGTTGGGTCACAGGGCGTTCGACCGGGGAGCTGTTTTTT.

This clonotype has ten or more counts. V and J are TRBV7-9 and TRBJ2-7; possibly TRBD2 for D (5 bases). V lost 1 base, J lost 6 bases, and 10 bases lay in between. Germline CDR1 and CDR2: SEHNR and FQNEAQ (reference sequence). The CDR3 loop spans 13 amino acids. CDR3 nucleotides: TGTGCCAGCAGCTTAGGGACTCCCGGCGAGCAGTACTTC. Translated: CASSLGTPGEQYF.

Remarks on this clonotype: A much larger clone lies a single base off, so this may be a read error. The chain combines TRBV20-1 with TRBJ2-1; TRBD1 agrees at 7 bases. CDR1 and CDR2 (germline): DFQATT, SNEGSKA (reference sequence). The CDR3 loop spans 12 amino acids. The CDR3 spells CGASSGGNEQFF. The CDR3 DNA reads TGCGGTGCTAGTTCAGGGGGCAATGAGCAGTTCTTC.

This clonotype has at least ten counts. The chain couples TRBV5-1 to TRBJ2-1, with 7 positions matching TRBD2. The CDR3 consists of 15 residues. From germline, CDR1 is SGHRS and CDR2 YFSETQ. Unmatched junction bases numbered 12, after V lost 5 bases and J lost 7 bases. DNA of the CDR3: TGCGCCAGCAGACCGCCGGGCGGGAGTTCGAATGAGCAGTTCTTC. It codes for CASRPPGGSSNEQFF.

Ten or more counts support this clonotype. This chain connects TRBV28 to TRBJ1-5; TRBD1 might be the D (5 bases). Germline lookup yields CDR1 MDHEN and CDR2 SYDVKM. This CDR3 has 16 residues. V lost 5 bases to trimming and J lost 3 bases, with 17 bases between them. CDR3 bases: TGTGCCAGCAGTCCCACTCCGCGACAGCCCAATCAGCCCCAGCATTTT. It translates to CASSPTPRQPNQPQHF.

The chain links TRBV5-4 to TRBJ1-1; no firm D call. Germline values: CDR1 SGHNT, CDR2 YYREEE (reference sequence). The V and J ends lost 3 bases and 2 bases respectively, with 8 bases between them. The CDR3 has 13 residues. The CDR3 loop is CASSSVSNTEAFF. CDR3 nucleotide sequence: TGTGCCAGCAGCTCGGTCAGTAACACTGAAGCTTTCTTT.

The chain has TRBV27 and TRBJ1-5, with 12 bases that match TRBD1. There are 15 residues in the CDR3. Germline V gene data show CDR1 as MNHEY and CDR2 as SMNVEV (reference sequence). V lost 7 bases, J lost 7 bases, and 8 bases stayed unmatched. CDR3 sequence: CASKSGQGARQPQHF. The CDR3 nucleotides are TGTGCCAGCAAATCGGGACAGGGGGCGAGACAGCCCCAGCATTTT.

This clonotype came up a few times. The chain has TRBV5-1 and TRBJ2-2; the match to TRBD2 covers 9 bases. This CDR3 region has 19 residues. Germline V gene data show CDR1 as SGHRS and CDR2 as YFSETQ. V gave up 1 base and J gave up 4 bases; unmatched junction bases: 14. The CDR3 loop reads CASSLRLAGIPVGTGELFF. The CDR3 region has the DNA TGCGCCAGCAGCTTGCGGCTAGCGGGAATTCCGGTCGGCACCGGGGAGCTGTTTTTT.

In its sample, this clonotype was seen many times. The CDR3 loop reads CASSLTGGEETQYF. CDR3 DNA sequence: TGCGCCAGCAGCTTAACCGGGGGCGAAGAGACCCAGTACTTC. This chain joins TRBV5-1 and TRBJ2-5; possibly TRBD1 or TRBD2 for D (6 bases each). Trimming stripped 2 bases from V and 3 bases from J, with 11 bases between. Germline CDR1 is SGHRS and CDR2 is YFSETQ. The CDR3 covers 14 residues. Drawing the rest from reference TRBV5-1 and TRBJ2-5, the complete variable domain is KAGVTQTPRYLIKTRGQQVTLSCSPISGHRSVSWYQQTPGQGLQFLFEYFSETQRNKGNFPGRFSGRQFSNSRSEMNVSTLELGDSALYLCASSLTGGEETQYFGPGTRLLVL.

The chain carries TRBV11-2 and TRBJ2-3; 14 bases match TRBD2. The CDR3 consists of 20 residues. Germline V CDR1 and CDR2: SGHAT, FQNNGV. V lost 5 bases to trimming and J lost 2 bases; unmatched junction nucleotides: 15. CDR3 in amino acids: CASSQAPWTSGGPYTDTQYF. In DNA, the CDR3 is TGTGCCAGCAGCCAGGCGCCCTGGACTAGCGGGGGGCCGTACACAGATACGCAGTATTTT.

This clonotype was seen at least ten times. The chain employs TRBV12-3 or TRBV12-4 and TRBJ2-5, with D unresolved. The CDR3 is 14 amino acids. V was trimmed by 3 bases and J by 2 bases, leaving 10 bases between them. CDR3 bases: TGTGCCAGCAGTTTTAGGACGGTTCAAGAGACCCAGTACTTC. It translates to CASSFRTVQETQYF.

V and J are TRBV9 and TRBJ1-5; D remains ambiguous. V was pared by 4 bases and J by 0 bases, with 11 bases between. Germline CDR1 and CDR2: SGDLS and YYNGEE. This CDR3 has 15 amino acids. CDR3 sequence reads: CASSTDPYSNQPQHF. The CDR3 DNA reads TGTGCCAGCAGCACGGACCCATATAGCAATCAGCCCCAGCATTTT. Based on the CDR3 plus reference TRBV9 and TRBJ1-5, the full variable domain is DSGVTQTPKHLITATGQRVTLRCSPRSGDLSVYWYQQSLDQGLQFLIQYYNGEERAKGNILERFSAQQFPDLHSELNLSSLELGDSALYFCASSTDPYSNQPQHFGDGTRLSIL.

This clonotype has at least ten counts. V usage is TRBV9 and J usage is TRBJ2-3, with TRBD2 matching 9 bases. Germline V gives CDR1 SGDLS, CDR2 YYNGEE. Trimming took 1 base from V and 5 from J; bases not matched to a gene: 11. There are 17 residues in the CDR3. The CDR3, as DNA: TGTGCCAGCAGCGTAAGGGAAGGCGGGGGGGCCGAAGATACGCAGTATTTT. Residues: CASSVREGGGAEDTQYF. The complete variable domain, with remaining parts taken from reference TRBV9 and TRBJ2-3, reads DSGVTQTPKHLITATGQRVTLRCSPRSGDLSVYWYQQSLDQGLQFLIQYYNGEERAKGNILERFSAQQFPDLHSELNLSSLELGDSALYFCASSVREGGGAEDTQYFGPGTRLTVL.

At least ten counts were recorded for this clonotype. The chain is built from TRBV5-6 and TRBJ2-7; D uncertain. Trimming removed 2 bases at V and 7 bases at J, with 13 bases between. The CDR3 extends over 13 amino acids. Germline CDR1 SGHDT, CDR2 YYEEEE. CDR3 amino acids: CASSFQGPREQYF. Here the CDR3 DNA reads TGTGCCAGCAGCTTCCAAGGTCCACGGGAGCAGTACTTC.

This clonotype was found many times. The chain has TRBV3-1 and TRBJ1-1; D might be TRBD1 (6 bases). This CDR3 has 12 residues. V was pared by 3 bases and J by 7 bases, with 9 bases between. Germline CDR1 is LGHDT and CDR2 is YNNKEL (reference sequence). In DNA, the CDR3 is TGTGCCAGCAGCCAGGAGACAGGTGAAGCTTTCTTT. Protein product: CASSQETGEAFF.

The CDR3 sequence is CASSMDGPALTDTQYF. The CDR3 nucleotides are TGTGCCAGTAGTATGGACGGCCCGGCACTGACAGATACGCAGTATTTT. The genes are TRBV19 and TRBJ2-3; D is uncertain. There are 16 residues in the CDR3. Germline V gene lookup returns CDR1 LNHDA and CDR2 SQIVND (reference sequence). V was trimmed by 3 bases and J by 3 bases, leaving 16 bases between them.

This clonotype was recorded at least ten times. This CDR3 reads CASSLLGTGTYEQYF. The CDR3 nucleotides read TGTGCCAGCAGCCTTCTGGGGACAGGGACCTACGAGCAGTACTTC. This chain connects TRBV4-2 to TRBJ2-7, with 9 bases fitting TRBD1. The germline gives CDR1 LGHNA, CDR2 YNFKEQ. CDR3 length: 15 amino acids. Germline trimming cut 4 bases from V and 2 bases from J; bases unmatched to any gene: 6.

This chain uses TRBV11-2 with TRBJ2-1, with a weak D call TRBD2 (7 bases). The length of the CDR3 is 15 residues. Per the germline V gene, CDR1 is SGHAT and CDR2 is FQNNGV. V shed 4 bases and J shed 8 bases, with 18 bases lying between them. This CDR3 reads CASSSGHGGGDEQFF. The DNA for the CDR3 is TGTGCCAGCAGCTCCGGGCATGGGGGGGGCGATGAGCAGTTCTTC.

The V and J genes are TRBV6-5 and TRBJ2-5, with 10 bases identical to TRBD1. CDR1 is MNHEY, CDR2 SVGAGI, per germline. Unmatched junction bases numbered 0, after V lost 1 base and J lost 4 bases. There are 14 residues in the CDR3. As DNA, the CDR3 is TGTGCCAGCAGTTACTGGACAGGGGGAGAGACCCAGTACTTC. Residues: CASSYWTGGETQYF.

This clonotype has a count of ten or more. This chain joins TRBV7-2 and TRBJ2-7; D is ambiguous. Trimming left V 2 bases short and J 1 base short, with 9 bases between. Germline CDR1 SGHTA, CDR2 FQGNSA. This CDR3 contains 14 residues. The CDR3 loop is CASSLSAGSYEQYF. In DNA, the CDR3 is TGTGCCAGCAGCTTATCGGCAGGTTCCTACGAGCAGTACTTC.

This clonotype was observed at least ten times. The chain has TRBV5-4 and TRBJ1-2, with unresolved D. Per the germline V gene, CDR1 is SGHNT and CDR2 is YYREEE (reference sequence). The CDR3 has 16 residues. The germline V and J ends were trimmed by 0 bases and 3 bases, with 15 bases remaining between them. CDR3 DNA: TGTGCCAGCAGCTTGGTGGGTGGGCGCCACTACTATGGCTACACCTTC. Its protein product is CASSLVGGRHYYGYTF.

This clonotype was counted ten times or more. V is TRBV5-4 and J is TRBJ2-3, with a weak D call TRBD2 (7 bases). The germline V and J ends were trimmed by 4 bases and 5 bases, with 17 bases remaining between them. The CDR3 sequence is 15 residues long. The germline V gene encodes CDR1 SGHNT and CDR2 YYREEE (reference sequence). The CDR3 loop is CASSLPGGAEDTQYF. In DNA form, the CDR3 reads TGTGCCAGCAGCCTTCCTGGGGGGGCTGAAGATACGCAGTATTTT. The variable domain in full, completed from reference TRBV5-4 and TRBJ2-3, reads ETGVTQSPTHLIKTRGQQVTLRCSSQSGHNTVSWYQQALGQGPQFIFQYYREEENGRGNFPPRFSGLQFPNYSSELNVNALELDDSALYLCASSLPGGAEDTQYFGPGTRLTVL.

In its sample, this clonotype was seen many times. As DNA, the CDR3 is TGCAGTGCTAACAGGGCTTCCACAGATACGCAGTATTTT. This encodes CSANRASTDTQYF. The chain employs TRBV20-1 and TRBJ2-3; D possibly corresponds to TRBD1 (6 bases). Germline loops: CDR1 DFQATT, CDR2 SNEGSKA (reference sequence). CDR3 size: 13 residues. Deletions cut 4 bases from V and 2 bases from J, with 10 bases between.

Ten or more counts support this clonotype. The gene calls are TRBV20-1 and TRBJ2-7; 12 nucleotides align to TRBD1. Looked up from germline, CDR1 is DFQATT and CDR2 is SNEGSKA (reference sequence). J lost 0 bases, V lost 4 bases, and 4 bases had no gene match. There are 15 residues in the CDR3. The CDR3 protein is CSAIGTGGDSYEQYF. DNA of the CDR3: TGCAGTGCTATAGGGACAGGGGGCGACTCCTACGAGCAGTACTTC.

In its sample, this clonotype was seen many times. The chain joins TRBV4-3 to TRBJ2-1, with 7 bases aligning to TRBD2. The trim removed 1 base at V and 4 bases at J, leaving 7 bases unmatched. Per the germline V gene, CDR1 is LGHNA and CDR2 is YSLEER. The CDR3 runs to 16 residues. CDR3 DNA: TGCGCCAGCAGCCAAGGAGGCGGGGGTACATACAATGAGCAGTTCTTC. Its translation is CASSQGGGGTYNEQFF.

This sequence joins TRBV3-1 and TRBJ1-5, with a possible D match to TRBD1 (6 bases). Trimming left V 4 bases short and J 1 base short, with 14 bases between. The CDR3 extends over 16 amino acids. CDR1 is LGHDT and CDR2 is YNNKEL in the germline V gene (reference sequence). The CDR3 loop reads CASSRFTGRSNQPQHF. The CDR3 bases are TGTGCCAGCAGCCGTTTTACAGGGCGGAGCAATCAGCCCCAGCATTTT.

This clonotype was observed a few times. Here the CDR3 DNA reads TGCGCCAGCAGCTTGGGGGTGACAGGGGGCCAAGAGACCCAGTACTTC. Translated: CASSLGVTGGQETQYF. The chain is built from TRBV5-1 and TRBJ2-5; 9 bases line up with TRBD1. The ends lost 0 bases at V and 1 base at J; junction bases unmatched: 4. CDR1 SGHRS and CDR2 YFSETQ come from the germline V gene. This CDR3 region has 16 residues.